The 17 T cell receptor beta chains reported below all come from one sample, sequenced in a study of tumor-infiltrating lymphocytes in localized non-small cell lung cancer. Sequenced by immunoSEQ multiplex PCR; TCRdb stores in-frame clones only, minus some. The sample carries some 5,000 clones, 81% recorded once. The sample consisted of lung tumor tissue. These receptors came from a human donor with non-small cell lung cancer.

This clone was seen once. The chain uses TRBV9 and TRBJ2-1; 7 nucleotides match TRBD2. Per germline, CDR1 SGDLS and CDR2 YYNGEE. V was clipped by 1 base and J by 6 bases; unmatched bases: 7. CDR3 length: 15 residues. CDR3 bases: TGTGCCAGCAGCGTATTGAGCGGGACTGCCAATGAGCAGTTCTTC. This translates into CASSVLSGTANEQFF.

The chain is built from TRBV30 and TRBJ1-1, with TRBD1 matching 8 bases. The CDR3 consists of 12 residues. The junction had 5 bases not matched to a gene; V was cut back by 1 base and J by 10 bases. From germline, CDR1 is GTSNPN and CDR2 SVGIG (reference sequence). This CDR3 reads CAWSASDRVAFF. The CDR3 region has the DNA TGTGCCTGGAGTGCCTCGGACAGGGTAGCTTTCTTT.

This clone is termed medium-sized. CDR3 region: CASSLAGFGYTF. DNA of the CDR3: TGTGCCAGCAGCTTGGCAGGGTTTGGCTACACCTTC. The V and J genes are TRBV5-4 and TRBJ1-2; D is perhaps TRBD1 (5 bases). This CDR3 has 12 residues. CDR1 and CDR2 (germline): SGHNT, YYREEE (reference sequence). V lost 0 bases, J lost 7 bases, and 7 bases lay in between.

The chain links TRBV7-2 to TRBJ2-5; 8 bases are a match to TRBD1. Germline CDR1 and CDR2: SGHTA and FQGNSA. CDR3 length: 14 amino acids. The V segment lost 5 bases and the J segment 2 bases; nucleotides outside the gene matches: 4. The CDR3 is CASSRRDRQETQYF. CDR3 DNA: TGTGCCAGCAGCAGACGGGACAGGCAAGAGACCCAGTACTTC.

This clone is labeled as large (0.1 to 1%). The rearrangement joins TRBV10-3 to TRBJ1-2; 12 bases are shared with TRBD1. The CDR3 runs 16 residues. Germline V gene lookup returns CDR1 ENHRY and CDR2 SYGVKD. V lost 2 bases to trimming and J lost 8 bases; unmatched junction nucleotides: 9. CDR3 region: CAISEGLGQGAQGYTF. For the CDR3, the DNA is TGTGCCATCAGTGAGGGTCTGGGACAGGGGGCGCAGGGCTACACCTTC.

This chain connects TRBV7-2 to TRBJ1-2, with D perhaps TRBD1 (6 bases). The CDR3 runs 13 residues. Trimming pared 3 bases from V and 8 bases from J, leaving 13 bases between. Germline V gene lookup returns CDR1 SGHTA and CDR2 FQGNSA. The DNA for the CDR3 is TGTGCCAGCAGCTTGGGGAGGGGGACCGGCTACACCTTC. Encoded protein: CASSLGRGTGYTF. Filled out from reference TRBV7-2 and TRBJ1-2, the complete variable domain reads GAGVSQSPSNKVTEKGKDVELRCDPISGHTALYWYRQSLGQGLEFLIYFQGNSAPDKSGLPSDRFSAERTGGSVSTLTIQRTQQEDSAVYLCASSLGRGTGYTFGSGTRLTVV.

The chain is built from TRBV4-2 and TRBJ1-4, with D maybe TRBD1 (5 bases). V was shortened by 4 bases and J by 6 bases, with 12 bases between the two germline ends. Germline V gene lookup returns CDR1 LGHNA and CDR2 YNFKEQ. The CDR3 loop spans 14 amino acids. The CDR3 region is CASSPWDGDEKLFF. CDR3 bases: TGTGCCAGCAGCCCCTGGGACGGTGATGAAAAACTGTTTTTT.

This clone is a singleton in its sample. The CDR3 DNA reads TGTGCCTGGAGTAGGGGGACAGCGGGAGAGCAGTACTTC. Encoded protein: CAWSRGTAGEQYF. The chain is built from TRBV30 and TRBJ2-7; D may be TRBD1 or TRBD2 (7 bases each). The CDR3 has 13 amino acids. Germline V gene lookup returns CDR1 GTSNPN and CDR2 SVGIG (reference sequence). Trimming shortened V by 2 bases and J by 7 bases, and 15 bases separated the two germline ends.

The gene calls are TRBV7-3 and TRBJ2-7, with D perhaps TRBD1 or TRBD2 (5 bases each). Looked up from germline, CDR1 is SGHTA and CDR2 is FQGTGA. The V and J ends lost 5 bases and 4 bases respectively, with 12 bases between them. This CDR3 comprises 13 residues. The CDR3: CASSLRDGYEQYF. DNA of the CDR3: TGTGCCAGCAGCCTCCGGGACGGGTACGAGCAGTACTTC.

V usage is TRBV25-1 and J usage is TRBJ2-7; no clear D gene. Trimming left V 6 bases short and J 4 bases short, with 7 bases between. CDR1 and CDR2 (germline): MGHDK, SYGVNS. The CDR3 totals 11 residues. The CDR3 DNA sequence: TGTGCCAGCAGCCAAGGGTACGAGCAGTACTTC. Protein product: CASSQGYEQYF.

The chain carries TRBV11-2 and TRBJ2-3; tentative D call: TRBD2 (7 bases). In germline, CDR1 is SGHAT, CDR2 FQNNGV. The CDR3 sequence is 15 residues long. V was pared by 1 base and J by 4 bases, with 12 bases between. The CDR3 here is CASSLGGGRADTQYF. The CDR3 DNA reads TGTGCCAGCAGCTTAGGGGGGGGGCGAGCAGATACGCAGTATTTT.

V usage is TRBV29-1 and J usage is TRBJ2-1, with D possibly TRBD1 on 5 matching bases. The germline V gene encodes CDR1 SQVTM and CDR2 ANQGSEA. V lost 7 bases and J 3 bases, leaving 16 bases between the germline ends. The CDR3 has 14 amino acids. CDR3 coding DNA: TGCAGCGCCAAAAACAGGCAGTTCTACAATGAGCAGTTCTTC. Translated: CSAKNRQFYNEQFF.

The J gene is TRBJ2-1, the V gene TRBV2; D uncertain. This CDR3 region has 13 residues. Trimming removed 7 bases from V and 7 bases from J, with 14 bases in between. Germline assignment: CDR1 SNHLY and CDR2 FYNNEI. CDR3 DNA sequence: TGTGCCAGCAAGTTCGGCGATTGGAATGAGCAGTTCTTC. Its translation is CASKFGDWNEQFF.

Notes on this clone: One end of the junction varies from germline; a read error may be responsible. This sequence joins TRBV30 and TRBJ2-7, with 12 bases aligning to TRBD2. In germline, CDR1 is GTSNPN, CDR2 SVGIG (reference sequence). The length of the CDR3 is 15 residues. The CDR3 DNA reads as TGTGCCCGGAGTTCCCGGACTAGCGGGAAGTACGAGCAGTACTTC. This sequence encodes CARSSRTSGKYEQYF. Using reference TRBV30 and TRBJ2-7 for the parts outside the CDR3, the full variable domain is SQTIHQWPATLVQPVGSPLSLECTVEGTSNPNLYWYRQAAGRGLQLLFYSVGIGQISSEVPQNLSASRPQDRQFILSSKKLLLSDSGFYLCARSSRTSGKYEQYFGPGTRLTVT.

This chain uses TRBV29-1 with TRBJ1-2, with TRBD1 as a possible D gene (5 bases). V dropped 0 bases and J dropped 7 bases, with 9 bases sitting between them. The CDR3 has 12 residues. The germline V gene has CDR1 SQVTM and CDR2 ANQGSEA. CDR3: CSVEDSGGGYTF. CDR3 DNA: TGCAGCGTTGAAGATTCCGGGGGTGGCTACACCTTC.

This clone was seen only once. The chain is built from TRBV29-1 and TRBJ2-7; either TRBD1 or TRBD2 may fit D (6 bases each). Between the trimmed V and J ends, which lost 5 bases and 4 bases, there was a span of 15 bases. This CDR3 has 13 residues. Germline V CDR1 and CDR2: SQVTM, ANQGSEA. The CDR3 bases are TGCAGCGTTTCAAAGGGGGGATTATACGAGCAGTACTTC. As protein: CSVSKGGLYEQYF.

V is TRBV20-1 and J is TRBJ1-5; D unclear. Germline values: CDR1 DFQATT, CDR2 SNEGSKA (reference sequence). Trimming pared 6 bases from V and 7 bases from J, leaving 7 bases between. The CDR3 is 10 residues long. The DNA for the CDR3 is TGCAGTGCCAGCCGCCAGCCCCAGCATTTT. Residues: CSASRQPQHF.